The entry below describes one T cell receptor (beta chain). Its target is not known. The germline CDR1 and CDR2 sequences are SNHLY and FYNNEI. There are 12 residues in the CDR3. The record originates from a study of monozygotic twins with inflammatory bowel disease. Whole-study findings and limits: Discrimination among different T cell subtypes was not achievable.

From its re-call of the 5' RACE reads, TCRdb lists each CDR3 protein once, without DNA. The sample totals some 150,000 distinct CDR3 sequences. The chain joins TRBV2 to TRBJ2-4; the TRBD1 assignment by TCRdb is unverifiable without DNA. This TCR came from a human donor with ulcerative colitis or Crohn's disease, or a healthy co-twin of an affected twin (not recorded which). The sequenced sample was blood. This chain's CDR3 is CASSEQGNIQYF.